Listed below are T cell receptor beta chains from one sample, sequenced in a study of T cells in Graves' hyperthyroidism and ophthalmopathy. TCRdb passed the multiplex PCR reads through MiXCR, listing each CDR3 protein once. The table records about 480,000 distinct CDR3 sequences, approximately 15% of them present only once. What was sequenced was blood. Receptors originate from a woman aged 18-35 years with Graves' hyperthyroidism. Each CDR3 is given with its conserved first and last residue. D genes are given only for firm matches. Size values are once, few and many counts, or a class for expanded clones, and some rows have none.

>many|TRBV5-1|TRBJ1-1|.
TGCGCCAGCAGCCAGAGCGGTAGCACTGAAGCTTTCTTT
CASSQSGSTEAFF
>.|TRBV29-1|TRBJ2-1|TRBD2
TGCAGCGTCATGGTCACTAGCGGTGCGTTCGAGCAGTTCTTC
CSVMVTSGAFEQFF
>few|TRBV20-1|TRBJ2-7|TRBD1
TGCAGTGCTATCGTAACAGGGGGCGGAAGAACCTACGAGCAGTACTTC
CSAIVTGGGRTYEQYF
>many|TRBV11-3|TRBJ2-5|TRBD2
TGTGCCAGCAGTGGCTGGACTAGCGGGAAACAAGAGACCCAGTACTTC
CASSGWTSGKQETQYF
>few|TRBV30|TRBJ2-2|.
TGTGCCTGGACAGGGGGGGGGTATGGGACCGGGGAGCTGTTTTTT
CAWTGGGYGTGELFF
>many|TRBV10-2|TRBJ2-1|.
TGCGCCAGCAGTGAGTCCAGTAGCGGTGACCTTACCAATGAGCAGTTCTTC
CASSESSSGDLTNEQFF
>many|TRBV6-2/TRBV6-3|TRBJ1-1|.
TGTGCCAGCAGTTACTCGGTTTCCTACATGAACACTGAAGCTTTCTTT
CASSYSVSYMNTEAFF
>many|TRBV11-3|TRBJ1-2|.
TGTGCCAGCAGCTTACAACCACAATATGGCTACACCTTC
CASSLQPQYGYTF
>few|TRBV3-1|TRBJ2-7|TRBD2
TGTGCCAGCAGCCAATCCCCCTTAGCGGGAGATTCCACCTACGAGCAGTACTTC
CASSQSPLAGDSTYEQYF
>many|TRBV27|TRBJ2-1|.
TGTGCCAGCAGTTTCCCGGGACTCCTCAATGAGCAGTTCTTC
CASSFPGLLNEQFF
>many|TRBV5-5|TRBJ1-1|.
TGTGCCAGCAGGCCTTTCCTCGGGTCGGCTGAAGCTTTCTTT
CASRPFLGSAEAFF
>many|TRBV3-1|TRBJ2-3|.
TGTGCCAGCAGCCAAGAAGGAAGGAAGTCTGTAGATACGCAGTATTTT
CASSQEGRKSVDTQYF
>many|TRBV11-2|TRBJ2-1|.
TGTGCCAGCAGCTTGGGTGTGGGGCGGGTTGTCAATGAGCAGTTCTTC
CASSLGVGRVVNEQFF
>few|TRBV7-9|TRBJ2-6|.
TGTGCCAGCAGCCCCCCTGGGCTCACCGGGGCCAACGTCCTGACTTTC
CASSPPGLTGANVLTF
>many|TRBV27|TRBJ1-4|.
TGTGCCAGCAGACCCCTTGCAACTAATGAAAAACTGTTTTTT
CASRPLATNEKLFF
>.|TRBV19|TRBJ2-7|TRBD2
TGTGCCAGTAGTACACCGGGACTAGCGTCCTACGAGCAGTACTTC
CASSTPGLASYEQYF
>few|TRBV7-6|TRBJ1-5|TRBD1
TGTGCCAGCAGCTTAGACCCATCCGGGACAGGGGACCAGCATTTT
CASSLDPSGTGDQHF
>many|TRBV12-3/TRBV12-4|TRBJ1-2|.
TGTGCCAGCAGTTCCCACCAAATTAACGACGGACTCAACTATGGCTACACCTTC
CASSSHQINDGLNYGYTF
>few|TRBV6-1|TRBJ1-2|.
TGTGCCGCCAACCGGGACCGGGAGCTTCATGGCTACACCTTC
CAANRDRELHGYTF
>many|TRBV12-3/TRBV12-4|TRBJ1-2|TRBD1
TGTGCCAGCAGCGGACAGGGGGCTGGCTACACCTTC
CASSGQGAGYTF
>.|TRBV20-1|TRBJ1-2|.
TGCAGTGTTGCGGGCCTTCGCACAACGCCTAACTATGGCTACACCTTC
CSVAGLRTTPNYGYTF
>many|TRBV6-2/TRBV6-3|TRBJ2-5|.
TGTGCCAGCAGCCACCCCGACAGGAAAGAGACCCAGTACTTC
CASSHPDRKETQYF
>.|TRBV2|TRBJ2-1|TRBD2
TGTGCCAGCGGGAGACTAGCGGGAGGCAGCTCCTACAATGAGCAGTTCTTC
CASGRLAGGSSYNEQFF
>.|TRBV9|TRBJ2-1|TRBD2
TGTGCCAGCAGCTCTCCTGGACTAGCGGGACTTGAGCAGTTCTTC
CASSSPGLAGLEQFF
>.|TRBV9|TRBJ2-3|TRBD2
TGTGCCAGCGGGCGGGGACTAGCGGGCCTTCGCACAGATACGCAGTATTTT
CASGRGLAGLRTDTQYF
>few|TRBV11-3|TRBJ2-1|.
TGTGCCAGCAGCCCACCGGGGGCGCGGGAGCAGTTCTTC
CASSPPGAREQFF
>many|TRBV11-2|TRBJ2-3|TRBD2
TGTGCCAGCAGCTTATCGGCGGGGAGCGGGAGCCGGACAGATACGCAGTATTTT
CASSLSAGSGSRTDTQYF
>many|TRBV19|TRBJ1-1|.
TGTGCCAGTAGCACGGCCGTAGCCATTTACACTGAAGCTTTCTTT
CASSTAVAIYTEAFF
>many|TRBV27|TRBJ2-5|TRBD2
TGTGCCAGCAGTCCCTTGGCGGGAGGGCCGGAGACCCAGTACTTC
CASSPLAGGPETQYF
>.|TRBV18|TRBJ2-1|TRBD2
TGTGCCAGCTCATTACGCGGGAGGGCCGTGGACAATGAGCAGTTCTTC
CASSLRGRAVDNEQFF
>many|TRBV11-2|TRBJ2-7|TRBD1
TGTGCCAGCAGCTTTCCCGGGACAGGGGGTCAGGGCGAGCAGTACTTC
CASSFPGTGGQGEQYF
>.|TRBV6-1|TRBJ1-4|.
TGTGCCAGTCATCGGCGGGAAACTAATGAAAAACTGGTTTTT
CASHRRETNEKLVF
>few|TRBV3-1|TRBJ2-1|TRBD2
TGTGCCAGCAGCCAACCATCAATTCGGACAAGACTAGCGGGAGGGCCTCATGAGCAGTTCTTC
CASSQPSIRTRLAGGPHEQFF
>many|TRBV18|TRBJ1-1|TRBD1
TGTGCCAGCTCACCTAGGACAGGGGAGAACACTGAAGCTTTCTTT
CASSPRTGENTEAFF
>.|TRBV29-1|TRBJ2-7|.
TGCAGCTCTTCCCCGGGAGGACAGGGTCCCAAATTCACCTACGAGCAGTACTTC
CSSSPGGQGPKFTYEQYF
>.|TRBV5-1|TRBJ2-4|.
TGCGCCAGCAGCTTCCAAACAACGGTTGCAGGGAATCTAGCCAAAAACATTCAGTACTTC
CASSFQTTVAGNLAKNIQYF
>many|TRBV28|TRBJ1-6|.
TGTGCCAGCAGTACAACGGGTTCACCCCTCCACTTT
CASSTTGSPLHF
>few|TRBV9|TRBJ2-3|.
TGTGCCAGCAGCGTTTACCGGAGCACAGATACGCAGTATTTT
CASSVYRSTDTQYF
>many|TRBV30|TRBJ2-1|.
TGTGCCTGGAGCGGGGGCAATGAGCAGTTCTTC
CAWSGGNEQFF
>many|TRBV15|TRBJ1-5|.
TGTGCCACCAGCAACCAGGTTGGCAATCAGCCCCAGCATTTT
CATSNQVGNQPQHF